This T cell receptor beta chain was sequenced in a study of CD8 T cells in Susac syndrome. The CDR3 spans 15 residues. V gave up 5 bases and J gave up 5 bases; unmatched junction bases: 11. The germline CDR1 and CDR2 sequences are MGHDK and SYGVNS. Included as multiple sclerosis controls were treatment-naive patients who had stable or active relapsing-remitting disease. Negative isolation yielded CD8+ and CD4+ T cells; FACS enriched TEMRA cells. Random hexamers served to reverse transcribe roughly 0.45 to 1 ug RNA. TCRdb fed the immunoSEQ multiplex PCR reads into MiXCR, producing one record per CDR3 protein. The sample records about 250,000 distinct CDR3 sequences, about 93% being singletons.

The sequenced sample consisted of CD4+ T cells from PBMCs. The sequence came from a human donor with multiple sclerosis. The genes are TRBV25-1 and TRBJ1-2; 7 positions agree with TRBD1. CDR3 protein: CASSPQGRGLYGYTF. The DNA for the CDR3 is TGTGCCAGCAGTCCACAAGGGAGGGGGCTGTATGGCTACACCTTC.